This entry lists 19 T cell receptor beta chains sequenced from one sample in a study of neurological immune-mediated disorders. One entry per CDR3 protein, called by TCRdb with MiXCR from the 5' RACE reads. The sample has 35,000 to 40,000 distinct CDR3 sequences, around a tenth seen once. The sequencing sample was made of CD4+ T cells from blood. These receptor sequences come from a woman in her twenties or thirties with HTLV-1-associated myelopathy (HAM/TSP).

Ten or more counts support this clonotype. The J gene is TRBJ1-4, the V gene TRBV20-1; 8 nucleotides match TRBD1. This CDR3 has 13 residues. V lost 4 bases to trimming and J lost 8 bases; unmatched junction nucleotides: 6. CDR1 and CDR2 (germline): DFQATT, SNEGSKA (reference sequence). This chain's CDR3 is CSAKTGEGEKLFF. CDR3 nucleotides: TGCAGTGCTAAGACAGGGGAGGGCGAAAAACTGTTTTTT.

This sequence joins TRBV15 and TRBJ2-1; D gene ambiguous. In germline, CDR1 is LNHNV, CDR2 YYDKDF (reference sequence). The V end was cut by 0 bases, the J end by 4 bases, with 7 bases between. The length of the CDR3 is 14 residues. The CDR3 region has the DNA TGTGCCACCAGCAGAGAATCAGATTACAATGAGCAGTTCTTC. Translating gives CATSRESDYNEQFF.

This clonotype was found many times. The rearrangement joins TRBV6-1 to TRBJ1-3; 9 bases map to TRBD1. The trim removed 8 bases at V and 1 base at J, leaving 6 bases unmatched. The CDR3 contains 15 residues. Looked up from germline, CDR1 is MNHNS and CDR2 is SASEGT. CDR3 sequence (DNA): TGTGCCAGCTTACAGGGGGCAGTGTCTGGAAACACCATATATTTT. As protein: CASLQGAVSGNTIYF.

This clonotype has at least ten counts. This chain uses TRBV11-3 with TRBJ2-3; D possibly corresponds to TRBD2 (5 bases). Trimming removed 5 bases at V and 2 bases at J, with 11 bases between. The CDR3 extends over 14 amino acids. In germline, CDR1 is SGHNT, CDR2 YENEEA. In nucleotides, the CDR3 is TGTGCCAGCAGCGACCGGACTTTCACAGATACGCAGTATTTT. It codes for CASSDRTFTDTQYF.

This clonotype was detected ten times or more. V is TRBV20-1 and J is TRBJ2-7; TRBD2 matches 9 bases. CDR3 length: 14 residues. The junction had 3 bases not matched to a gene; V was cut back by 1 base and J by 2 bases. The germline gives CDR1 DFQATT, CDR2 SNEGSKA (reference sequence). The CDR3 sequence: CSARGAGGPYEQYF. The CDR3, as DNA: TGCAGTGCTAGAGGTGCGGGGGGGCCCTACGAGCAGTACTTC.

This clonotype was recorded a few times. This chain links TRBV6-1 with TRBJ2-3; 14 nucleotides match TRBD2. J lost 1 base, V lost 5 bases, and 23 bases had no gene match. This CDR3 is built from 23 residues. Germline V CDR1 and CDR2: MNHNS, SASEGT. In DNA, the CDR3 is TGTGCCAGCAGTATGTCCCTTAGACTAGCGGGGGGGCCTCTTGTTTACGGCACAGATACGCAGTATTTT. Protein sequence: CASSMSLRLAGGPLVYGTDTQYF.

This clonotype was counted ten times or more. This chain links TRBV5-1 with TRBJ2-7; 10 bases line up with TRBD1. The J segment lost 6 bases and the V segment lost 2 bases, leaving 5 bases of the junction unmatched. This CDR3 is 14 amino acids long. In germline, CDR1 is SGHRS, CDR2 YFSETQ. CDR3 in amino acids: CASSFTGTGAEQYF. The CDR3 DNA reads as TGCGCCAGCAGCTTCACCGGGACAGGGGCCGAGCAGTACTTC.

In its sample, this clonotype is medium-sized. The chain carries TRBV11-2 and TRBJ2-7; tentatively, D is TRBD1 or TRBD2 (5 bases each). Germline V gives CDR1 SGHAT, CDR2 FQNNGV. The CDR3 extends over 15 amino acids. Trimming removed 0 bases at V and 1 base at J, with 10 bases between. CDR3 in DNA: TGTGCCAGCAGCTTAGATCTGGGACCGTCCTACGAGCAGTACTTC. Amino acid sequence: CASSLDLGPSYEQYF.

This clonotype was observed at least ten times. CDR3 sequence: CASSLGVTGSTDTQYF. For the CDR3, the DNA is TGCGCCAGCAGCTTGGGGGTGACAGGTAGCACAGATACGCAGTATTTT. The J gene is TRBJ2-3, the V gene TRBV5-1; possible D gene TRBD1, 6 bases. The V gene's germline CDR1 is SGHRS and CDR2 YFSETQ. The CDR3 loop spans 16 amino acids. V was shortened by 0 bases and J by 0 bases, with 11 bases between the two germline ends.

There are many counts of this clonotype. The genes are TRBV20-1 and TRBJ2-7; D not resolved. V lost 7 bases and J lost 3, with 7 bases in between. Germline V gives CDR1 DFQATT, CDR2 SNEGSKA (reference sequence). CDR3 length: 10 residues. CDR3 region: CSVISYEQYF. As DNA, the CDR3 is TGCAGTGTTATCAGCTACGAGCAGTACTTC.

This clonotype has at least ten counts. The V and J genes are TRBV5-1 and TRBJ2-5; 10 bases agree with TRBD2. Germline V gives CDR1 SGHRS, CDR2 YFSETQ. The CDR3 is made up of 15 amino acids. V lost 6 bases and J lost 5; bases outside the gene matches: 10. CDR3 residues: CASIVAGGPTETQYF. For the CDR3, the DNA is TGCGCCAGCATCGTAGCGGGGGGCCCAACCGAGACCCAGTACTTC.

This clonotype came up many times. The V call is TRBV20-1, the J call TRBJ1-5, with D maybe TRBD1 (6 bases). The CDR3 has 14 residues. Germline V gene lookup returns CDR1 DFQATT and CDR2 SNEGSKA (reference sequence). The germline V and J ends were trimmed by 4 bases and 1 base, with 11 bases remaining between them. The CDR3 protein is CSAINRASNQPQHF. CDR3 nucleotide sequence: TGCAGTGCTATTAACAGGGCGAGCAATCAGCCCCAGCATTTT.

At least ten counts were recorded for this clonotype. The chain is built from TRBV15 and TRBJ2-7; either TRBD1 or TRBD2 may fit D (6 bases each). The V end was cut by 1 base, the J end by 5 bases, with 21 bases between. CDR3 size: 17 residues. CDR1 and CDR2 from the germline V gene are LNHNV and YYDKDF (reference sequence). The CDR3 sequence: CATSRVRARGLADEQYF. DNA for the CDR3: TGTGCCACCAGCAGAGTAAGGGCCAGGGGACTGGCGGACGAGCAGTACTTC.

In its sample, this clonotype was seen many times. The chain employs TRBV2 and TRBJ2-3, with TRBD1 matching over 7 bases. The junction had 10 bases not matched to a gene; V was cut back by 7 bases and J by 3 bases. Germline CDR1 is SNHLY and CDR2 is FYNNEI. The CDR3 totals 15 residues. CDR3 residues: CASKFGTVRTDTQYF. In nucleotides, the CDR3 is TGTGCCAGCAAATTCGGGACAGTCAGAACAGATACGCAGTATTTT.

V and J are TRBV5-1 and TRBJ2-1; D is undetermined. Germline V gene data show CDR1 as SGHRS and CDR2 as YFSETQ. With 0 bases removed from V and 6 bases from J, the gap between germline ends came to 10 bases. The CDR3 covers 14 residues. The CDR3 DNA reads TGCGCCAGCAGCTTGGGGGGAAATGGCAATGAGCAGTTCTTC. This encodes CASSLGGNGNEQFF.

There are many counts of this clonotype. The V and J genes are TRBV11-2 and TRBJ1-3; the D gene is possibly TRBD1 (5 bases). CDR1 is SGHAT, CDR2 FQNNGV, per germline. Trimming took off 5 bases at V and 0 bases at J, with 14 bases between the two ends. CDR3 length equals 16 residues. This CDR3 is CASSPRDRNSGNTIYF. The CDR3 bases are TGTGCCAGCAGCCCCCGGGACCGGAACTCTGGAAACACCATATATTTT.

This clonotype has at least ten counts. The V call is TRBV7-2, the J call TRBJ1-4, with 9 bases matching TRBD1. V shed 4 bases and J 5 bases; nucleotides not matched to a gene: 8. Germline V gene data show CDR1 as SGHTA and CDR2 as FQGNSA. This CDR3 spans 16 amino acids. CDR3 sequence reads: CASSSRSTGGNEKLFF. CDR3 in DNA: TGTGCCAGCAGCTCTAGGTCGACAGGGGGGAATGAAAAACTGTTTTTT.

This clonotype came up many times. The chain joins TRBV6-6 to TRBJ1-6; weak D call: TRBD1 (6 bases). CDR1 is MNHNY and CDR2 is SVGAGI in the germline V gene (reference sequence). The length of the CDR3 is 16 residues. V was clipped by 0 bases and J by 7 bases, with 13 bases between them. This chain's CDR3 is CASSYSGGAGNSPLHF. CDR3 DNA sequence: TGTGCCAGCAGTTACTCGGGGGGGGCTGGGAATTCACCCCTCCACTTT.

This clonotype was seen many times. This chain uses TRBV19 with TRBJ2-4; TRBD2 might be the D (7 bases). Trimming left V 4 bases short and J 6 bases short, with 19 bases between. Germline V gene data show CDR1 as LNHDA and CDR2 as SQIVND (reference sequence). This CDR3 is 16 amino acids long. CDR3 region: CASSSLPGGSLNIQYF. CDR3 DNA: TGTGCCAGTAGTAGCCTTCCGGGGGGCTCTCTAAACATTCAGTACTTC. The whole variable domain, remainder taken from reference TRBV19 and TRBJ2-4, is DGGITQSPKYLFRKEGQNVTLSCEQNLNHDAMYWYRQDPGQGLRLIYYSQIVNDFQKGDIAEGYSVSREKKESFPLTVTSAQKNPTAFYLCASSSLPGGSLNIQYFGAGTRLSVL.